Each of the 5 T cell receptor beta chains below was sequenced from the same sample in a study of blood T cell repertoires in COVID-19. The data were produced by immunoSEQ multiplex PCR, yet TCRdb's version contains in-frame clones alone and is incomplete. The top ten clones hold less than 8.5% of a sample with roughly 75,000 clones, 80% to 95% of them seen once. The sequencing sample was made of peripheral blood. The source of these receptors is a human donor in a cohort sampled during active COVID-19.

V and J are TRBV9 and TRBJ2-1; TRBD2 might be the D (5 bases). Trimming pared 5 bases from V and 10 bases from J, leaving 19 bases between. The V gene's germline CDR1 is SGDLS and CDR2 YYNGEE. This CDR3 region has 14 residues. Here the CDR3 reads CASSADGRVLEQFF. The CDR3 DNA sequence: TGTGCCAGCAGTGCAGATGGGCGGGTTCTAGAGCAGTTCTTC.

This chain links TRBV11-2 with TRBJ2-1, with TRBD2 as a possible D gene (6 bases). Germline CDR1 is SGHAT and CDR2 is FQNNGV. The CDR3 consists of 13 residues. The germline V and J ends were trimmed by 3 bases and 10 bases, with 13 bases remaining between them. The chain's CDR3 is CASSFGSGEEQFF. The DNA of the CDR3 is TGTGCCAGCAGCTTCGGTAGCGGAGAAGAGCAGTTCTTC.

V is TRBV5-5 and J is TRBJ2-4, with D possibly being TRBD2 (6 bases). CDR3 length: 16 residues. The germline V and J ends were trimmed by 4 bases and 7 bases, with 21 bases remaining between them. CDR1 SGHKS and CDR2 YYEKEE come from the germline V gene (reference sequence). CDR3: CASSRSSGGGGNIQYF. The CDR3 DNA reads TGTGCCAGCAGCCGAAGTTCAGGTGGAGGAGGGAACATTCAGTACTTC.

The chain is built from TRBV4-1 and TRBJ2-1, with 9 bases aligning to TRBD1. CDR1 MGHRA and CDR2 YSYEKL come from the germline V gene. V lost 0 bases and J lost 8; bases outside the gene matches: 11. The CDR3 runs 17 residues. For the CDR3, the DNA is TGCGCCAGCAGCCAAGATCGTCCGGACAGGGGATTCGATGAGCAGTTCTTC. It translates to CASSQDRPDRGFDEQFF.

V gene TRBV6-2 or TRBV6-3 combines with J gene TRBJ2-1; no reliable D call. CDR3 length: 11 amino acids. Germline-derived CDR1 and CDR2 are MNHEY and SVGEGT. The ends were cut back, 6 bases at V and 7 bases at J, with 7 bases in the middle. This chain's CDR3 is CASSDMNEQFF. The CDR3 DNA is TGTGCCAGCAGCGACATGAATGAGCAGTTCTTC.